These 24 T cell receptor beta chains came from one sample sequenced in a study of T cell responses to AZD1222 COVID-19 vaccine. TCRdb keeps only in-frame clones here, not all; method: immunoSEQ multiplex PCR. The sample contains 120,000 or so clones, approximately 92% of which appear only once. The sequencing here drew on peripheral blood, taken on day 0 of AZD1222 vaccination. The receptors were sampled from an adult in good health.

The V and J genes are TRBV5-6 and TRBJ2-7; 9 nucleotides agree with TRBD1. Per germline, CDR1 SGHDT and CDR2 YYEEEE. CDR3 length: 15 amino acids. The J segment lost 1 base and the V segment lost 4 bases, leaving 6 bases of the junction unmatched. The CDR3 here is CASSPDRGGSYEQYF. DNA of the CDR3: TGTGCCAGCAGCCCGGACAGGGGAGGGTCCTACGAGCAGTACTTC. The whole variable domain, remainder taken from reference TRBV5-6 and TRBJ2-7, is DAGVTQSPTHLIKTRGQQVTLRCSPKSGHDTVSWYQQALGQGPQFIFQYYEEEERQRGNFPDRFSGHQFPNYSSELNVNALLLGDSALYLCASSPDRGGSYEQYFGPGTRLTVT.

V gene TRBV7-2 combines with J gene TRBJ1-2, with 7 bases that match TRBD1. The CDR3 is 12 amino acids. Germline CDR1 is SGHTA and CDR2 is FQGNSA. Unmatched junction bases numbered 5, after V lost 5 bases and J lost 8 bases. The CDR3: CASSPGQMGYTF. CDR3 nucleotides: TGTGCCAGCAGCCCGGGACAGATGGGCTACACCTTC. The entire variable domain, with the rest obtained from reference TRBV7-2 and TRBJ1-2, is as follows: GAGVSQSPSNKVTEKGKDVELRCDPISGHTALYWYRQSLGQGLEFLIYFQGNSAPDKSGLPSDRFSAERTGGSVSTLTIQRTQQEDSAVYLCASSPGQMGYTFGSGTRLTVV.

V gene TRBV10-3 combines with J gene TRBJ1-2; 12 positions agree with TRBD1. The CDR3 length is 15 residues. The germline CDR1 and CDR2 sequences are ENHRY and SYGVKD. V shed 8 bases, J shed 3 bases, and the junction held 7 bases outside the gene matches. CDR3 loop: CAIGTGGALDYGYTF. The CDR3 DNA reads as TGTGCCATCGGGACAGGGGGCGCGTTAGACTATGGCTACACCTTC.

The gene calls are TRBV9 and TRBJ2-1; 14 bases are a match to TRBD2. The V gene end was trimmed by 4 bases and the J gene end by 0 bases; junction bases not matched to a gene: 3. CDR3 length equals 17 residues. Germline-derived CDR1 and CDR2 are SGDLS and YYNGEE. The CDR3 DNA reads TGTGCCAGCAGCACCGGGACTAGCGGGAGCTCCTACAATGAGCAGTTCTTC. It yields the protein CASSTGTSGSSYNEQFF. Looking up the rest from reference TRBV9 and TRBJ2-1 gives the full variable domain: DSGVTQTPKHLITATGQRVTLRCSPRSGDLSVYWYQQSLDQGLQFLIQYYNGEERAKGNILERFSAQQFPDLHSELNLSSLELGDSALYFCASSTGTSGSSYNEQFFGPGTRLTVL.

In its sample, this clone was seen once. At one end the junction does not follow the germline gene, possibly because of a read error. The chain is built from TRBV6-5 and TRBJ2-1; D is perhaps TRBD2 (6 bases). Germline V gene sequence: CDR1 MNHEY, CDR2 SVGAGI. The CDR3 has 15 amino acids. CDR3 bases: TGTGCCAGCAGTGACTCGGGAACCCGGAGGGATGAGCAGTTCTTC. Encoded protein: CASSDSGTRRDEQFF.

V gene TRBV7-3 combines with J gene TRBJ2-1; 10 bases line up with TRBD1. Germline loops: CDR1 SGHTA, CDR2 FQGTGA. The CDR3 extends over 15 amino acids. Trimming took 3 bases from V and 6 from J; bases not matched to a gene: 5. CDR3 in amino acids: CASSLGQGLGNEQFF. The CDR3 nucleotides are TGTGCCAGCAGCTTGGGACAGGGGTTGGGCAATGAGCAGTTCTTC.

This chain joins TRBV19 and TRBJ2-1, with 9 bases aligning to TRBD2. The J segment lost 10 bases and the V segment lost 4 bases, leaving 20 bases of the junction unmatched. Germline assignment: CDR1 LNHDA and CDR2 SQIVND (reference sequence). This CDR3 is built from 18 residues. The CDR3 DNA sequence: TGTGCCAGTAGTACCCGCCGGAATAGCGGGAGTAATGCGCAGGAGCAGTTCTTC. It encodes CASSTRRNSGSNAQEQFF.

The V and J genes are TRBV7-9 and TRBJ2-2; D might be TRBD2 (6 bases). This CDR3 spans 16 amino acids. Germline CDR1 SEHNR, CDR2 FQNEAQ (reference sequence). V was clipped by 2 bases and J by 3 bases, with 13 bases between them. CDR3 sequence: CASSLSTSSYTGELFF. Written as DNA, the CDR3 is TGTGCCAGCAGCTTATCAACTAGCAGTTACACCGGGGAGCTGTTTTTT.

The rearrangement links TRBV20-1 to TRBJ2-5; the D is unclear. The germline gives CDR1 DFQATT, CDR2 SNEGSKA (reference sequence). V was cut by 6 bases and J by 3 bases, with 8 bases left in between. CDR3 size: 11 residues. The CDR3 loop reads CSADSKETQYF. CDR3 DNA: TGCAGTGCCGACTCTAAAGAGACCCAGTACTTC.

This sequence joins TRBV2 and TRBJ2-7; TRBD1 aligns across 9 bases. V shed 7 bases, J shed 4 bases, and the junction held 8 bases outside the gene matches. CDR1 SNHLY and CDR2 FYNNEI come from the germline V gene. The CDR3 covers 14 residues. The CDR3 protein is CASTPHRGRYEQYF. The CDR3 region has the DNA TGTGCCAGCACTCCACACAGGGGGCGTTACGAGCAGTACTTC.

V usage is TRBV11-1 and J usage is TRBJ2-1; perhaps D is TRBD1 or TRBD2 (5 bases each). V lost 7 bases, J lost 0 bases, and 10 bases lay in between. From germline, CDR1 is SGHAT and CDR2 FQDESV (reference sequence). The CDR3 has 14 amino acids. The CDR3 reads CASKGTLSYNEQFF. DNA of the CDR3: TGTGCCAGCAAAGGGACCCTCTCCTACAATGAGCAGTTCTTC.

The chain is built from TRBV7-2 and TRBJ2-5; 10 positions agree with TRBD1. After removal of 3 bases from V and 5 bases from J, the junction contained 9 bases not matched to a gene. The CDR3 length is 16 residues. From germline, CDR1 is SGHTA and CDR2 FQGNSA. The CDR3 is CASSLADRGQGETQYF. In DNA form, the CDR3 reads TGTGCCAGCAGCTTGGCCGACAGGGGGCAAGGGGAGACCCAGTACTTC.

This clone was picked up a small number of times. The chain employs TRBV7-9 and TRBJ2-5; D may be TRBD2 (5 bases). This CDR3 has 14 residues. V lost 8 bases and J 7 bases, leaving 20 bases between the germline ends. Per the germline V gene, CDR1 is SEHNR and CDR2 is FQNEAQ (reference sequence). CDR3 in DNA: TGTGCCAGCGCACCCGGCGGGTTCTCAGGGACCCAGTACTTC. It yields the protein CASAPGGFSGTQYF.

The chain recombines TRBV30 with TRBJ2-2; 9 bases are shared with TRBD2. Germline values: CDR1 GTSNPN, CDR2 SVGIG (reference sequence). This CDR3 comprises 15 residues. With V trimmed by 1 base and J by 6 bases, 6 bases remained unmatched. Here the CDR3 reads CAWSGYSGSSGELFF. Here the CDR3 DNA reads TGTGCCTGGAGTGGGTATAGCGGGAGCTCCGGGGAGCTGTTTTTT.

The chain uses TRBV9 and TRBJ1-6; the match to TRBD1 covers 10 bases. The junction had 7 bases not matched to a gene; V was cut back by 10 bases and J by 6 bases. The CDR3 runs to 14 residues. Germline-derived CDR1 and CDR2 are SGDLS and YYNGEE. For the CDR3, the DNA is TGTGCCGCTATGGACAGGGGGTTTAATTCACCCCTCCACTTT. It codes for CAAMDRGFNSPLHF.

This chain connects TRBV5-8 to TRBJ2-5; no reliable D call. Trimming removed 4 bases at V and 5 bases at J, with 12 bases between. This CDR3 comprises 13 residues. Germline V CDR1 and CDR2: SGHTS, YDEGEE. CDR3 amino acids: CASSLDQEETQYF. CDR3 DNA: TGTGCCAGCAGCCTCGACCAGGAGGAGACCCAGTACTTC.

The gene calls are TRBV4-2 and TRBJ2-7; possible D gene TRBD1, 6 bases. V lost 1 base to trimming and J lost 5 bases, with 12 bases between them. Germline V gene sequence: CDR1 LGHNA, CDR2 YNFKEQ. The CDR3 sequence is 14 residues long. Here the CDR3 DNA reads TGTGCCAGCAGCCAAGTTGGGCAGGGGCACGAGCAGTACTTC. Its protein is CASSQVGQGHEQYF.

The V and J genes are TRBV6-5 and TRBJ2-7, with D tentatively TRBD2 (5 bases). V was cut by 9 bases and J by 4 bases, with 22 bases left in between. Germline CDR1 and CDR2: MNHEY and SVGAGI. This CDR3 is built from 15 residues. The CDR3 DNA is TGTGCCAGTTCACACCGGGAACTTCCTTTGTACGAGCAGTACTTC. Translation: CASSHRELPLYEQYF.

J is TRBJ1-6 and V is TRBV15; D ambiguous. The CDR3 sequence is 15 residues long. Germline CDR1 and CDR2: LNHNV and YYDKDF (reference sequence). V was clipped by 0 bases and J by 7 bases, with 10 bases between them. The CDR3 nucleotides are TGTGCCACCAGCAGAGATGGGTTAGCCAATTCACCCCTCCACTTT. Its translation is CATSRDGLANSPLHF. The entire variable domain, with the rest obtained from reference TRBV15 and TRBJ1-6, is as follows: DAMVIQNPRYQVTQFGKPVTLSCSQTLNHNVMYWYQQKSSQAPKLLFHYYDKDFNNEADTPDNFQSRRPNTSFCFLDIRSPGLGDTAMYLCATSRDGLANSPLHFGNGTRLTVT.

Note on this clone: The same CDR3 also results from other DNA sequences found in this sample. The chain employs TRBV7-2 and TRBJ2-7; D call uncertain. The V and J ends lost 2 bases and 0 bases respectively, with 11 bases between them. Germline V gene sequence: CDR1 SGHTA, CDR2 FQGNSA. There are 15 residues in the CDR3. The CDR3 DNA reads TGTGCCAGCAGCTTATCGCCCCTCCTCTCCTACGAGCAGTACTTC. As protein: CASSLSPLLSYEQYF.

For this clone: The junction and the germline gene differ at one end; a read error may be behind it. This chain uses TRBV20-1 with TRBJ2-5, with D unclear. Germline V gene data show CDR1 as DFQATT and CDR2 as SNEGSKA (reference sequence). CDR3 length: 11 amino acids. The DNA for the CDR3 is TGCAGTGCGAGAGAGGCCGAGACCCAGTACTTC. Translation: CSAREAETQYF.

This chain links TRBV9 with TRBJ2-2, with D possibly TRBD1 on 6 matching bases. Per germline, CDR1 SGDLS and CDR2 YYNGEE. CDR3 length: 15 residues. The V end was cut by 5 bases, the J end by 1 base, with 12 bases between. This chain's CDR3 is CASSRTEGNTGELFF. CDR3 bases: TGTGCCAGCAGTCGGACAGAGGGGAACACCGGGGAGCTGTTTTTT. The entire variable domain, with the rest obtained from reference TRBV9 and TRBJ2-2, is as follows: DSGVTQTPKHLITATGQRVTLRCSPRSGDLSVYWYQQSLDQGLQFLIQYYNGEERAKGNILERFSAQQFPDLHSELNLSSLELGDSALYFCASSRTEGNTGELFFGEGSRLTVL.

The V call is TRBV7-6, the J call TRBJ1-3; the D is unclear. The CDR3 is 17 amino acids. V was trimmed by 5 bases and J by 0 bases, leaving 17 bases between them. From germline, CDR1 is SGHVS and CDR2 FNYEAQ. The CDR3 protein is CASSLRAPGFSGNTIYF. The DNA of the CDR3 is TGTGCCAGCAGCCTAAGGGCCCCAGGATTCTCTGGAAACACCATATATTTT.

This sequence joins TRBV6-5 and TRBJ1-1; D not certain. This CDR3 spans 15 amino acids. Trimming left V 0 bases short and J 0 bases short, with 8 bases between. From germline, CDR1 is MNHEY and CDR2 SVGAGI. The CDR3 sequence: CASSYSGSLNTEAFF. The CDR3 DNA sequence: TGTGCCAGCAGTTACTCCGGCAGCTTGAACACTGAAGCTTTCTTT.